The 16 T cell receptor beta chains listed next were all sequenced from one sample in a study of response to subunit inactivated influenza vaccine. TCRdb reanalysed the RT-PCR reads using MiXCR and keeps one entry per CDR3 protein. This table holds more than 700,000 distinct CDR3 sequences, around 20% found once. Specimen: PBMCs from blood, collected more than 4 days after vaccination. These receptors were collected from a man between 50 and 59 years old who received an inactivated influenza vaccine.

This clonotype was seen a few times. In nucleotides, the CDR3 is TGTGCCAGCACCAAAGGGGCAGGGGTTTGGGACACCGGGGAGCTGTTTTTT. Translation: CASTKGAGVWDTGELFF. The chain joins TRBV12-3 or TRBV12-4 to TRBJ2-2; D may be TRBD1 (6 bases). This CDR3 has 17 amino acids. V shed 7 bases and J shed 3 bases, with 21 bases lying between them.

This clonotype was counted many times. The rearrangement joins TRBV5-1 to TRBJ2-3; a weak D match, TRBD2 (5 bases). The V end lost 2 bases, the J end lost 2 bases, and 9 bases lay between the germline ends. There are 14 residues in the CDR3. Germline CDR1 is SGHRS and CDR2 is YFSETQ. CDR3 DNA: TGCGCCAGCAGCTTAGCGGTACCCACAGATACGCAGTATTTT. It yields the protein CASSLAVPTDTQYF. Full variable domain (outside the CDR3, taken from reference TRBV5-1 and TRBJ2-3): KAGVTQTPRYLIKTRGQQVTLSCSPISGHRSVSWYQQTPGQGLQFLFEYFSETQRNKGNFPGRFSGRQFSNSRSEMNVSTLELGDSALYLCASSLAVPTDTQYFGPGTRLTVL.

The sample holds a few counts of this clonotype. One end of the junction is discordant with germline, which a read error may explain. The J gene is TRBJ2-5, the V gene TRBV7-7; the match to TRBD2 covers 7 bases. Germline loops: CDR1 SSHAT, CDR2 FNYEAQ (reference sequence). The CDR3 totals 16 residues. For the CDR3, the DNA is TGTGCTAGCAGCCGTATGGGAGGGCAGGTGGCAGAGACCCAGTACTTC. Amino acids: CASSRMGGQVAETQYF.

This clonotype was counted at least ten times. V gene TRBV5-1 combines with J gene TRBJ2-2, with 8 bases matching TRBD1. Germline V CDR1 and CDR2: SGHRS, YFSETQ. Germline trimming cut 5 bases from V and 6 bases from J; bases unmatched to any gene: 6. The CDR3 has 14 amino acids. The CDR3 loop reads CASRGQGMSGELFF. As DNA, the CDR3 is TGCGCCAGCAGAGGACAGGGTATGTCCGGGGAGCTGTTTTTT.

A few counts support this clonotype. The rearrangement uses TRBV6-2 or TRBV6-3 and TRBJ1-2, with 7 bases lining up with TRBD1. Germline V gene sequence: CDR1 MNHEY, CDR2 SVGEGT. The length of the CDR3 is 14 residues. J lost 4 bases, V lost 4 bases, and 6 bases had no gene match. The chain's CDR3 is CASSSAGTVYGYTF. The DNA for the CDR3 is TGTGCCAGCAGTTCAGCCGGGACAGTCTATGGCTACACCTTC.

This clonotype appeared a few times. The rearrangement links TRBV2 to TRBJ2-1, with TRBD1 matching 9 bases. The CDR3 consists of 13 residues. The V gene end was trimmed by 9 bases and the J gene end by 3 bases; junction bases not matched to a gene: 3. The germline V gene has CDR1 SNHLY and CDR2 FYNNEI. The CDR3 coding sequence is TGTGCCAGTAGACAGGGGGGCTACAATGAGCAGTTCTTC. This translates into CASRQGGYNEQFF.

The chain has TRBV6-1 and TRBJ2-7; D is perhaps TRBD1 or TRBD2 (5 bases each). V shed 6 bases and J shed 0 bases, with 9 bases lying between them. CDR3 size: 13 residues. Per germline, CDR1 MNHNS and CDR2 SASEGT. The CDR3 DNA follows: TGTGCCAGCAGGAGGGACGGCTCCTACGAGCAGTACTTC. Amino acid sequence: CASRRDGSYEQYF.

The sample holds a few counts of this clonotype. The chain has TRBV20-1 and TRBJ2-3; tentatively, D is TRBD2 (6 bases). The CDR3 spans 13 residues. Trimming cost V 4 bases and J 6 bases, with 14 bases left between them. CDR1 and CDR2 from the germline V gene are DFQATT and SNEGSKA (reference sequence). The CDR3 region has the DNA TGCAGTGCTACCCGGGGGAGGCACGATACGCAGTATTTT. Translated, it gives CSATRGRHDTQYF.

This chain joins TRBV15 and TRBJ2-1; maybe TRBD2 (6 bases). Trimming took 6 bases from V and 8 from J, leaving 8 bases between them. Germline V gene sequence: CDR1 LNHNV, CDR2 YYDKDF (reference sequence). The CDR3 is made up of 11 amino acids. The CDR3 here is CATRREYEQFF. The CDR3 DNA is TGTGCCACCAGGCGGGAATATGAGCAGTTCTTC.

The chain couples TRBV2 to TRBJ2-1; 16 positions match TRBD2. V was pared by 7 bases and J by 9 bases, with 6 bases of the junction left unmatched. Looked up from germline, CDR1 is SNHLY and CDR2 is FYNNEI. CDR3 size: 15 residues. The CDR3 bases are TGTGCCAGCATTGGGACTAGCGGGAGGGCCGGTGAGCAGTTCTTC. Its protein is CASIGTSGRAGEQFF.

There are a few counts of this clonotype. V usage is TRBV12-3 or TRBV12-4 and J usage is TRBJ1-3, with TRBD1 matching 10 bases. CDR3 length equals 16 residues. V was clipped by 6 bases and J by 4 bases; unmatched bases: 9. CDR3: CASSRRDRGPGNTIYF. The CDR3, as DNA: TGTGCCAGCAGCCGACGGGACAGGGGTCCCGGAAACACCATATATTTT.

The V gene is TRBV30, the J gene TRBJ2-5; a possible D gene is TRBD1 (6 bases). CDR3 length: 15 residues. The V gene's germline CDR1 is GTSNPN and CDR2 SVGIG (reference sequence). Trimming stripped 0 bases from V and 4 bases from J, with 15 bases between. CDR3 protein: CAWSVIPGGRETQYF. DNA for the CDR3: TGTGCCTGGAGTGTAATCCCTGGGGGCAGAGAGACCCAGTACTTC. Looking up the rest from reference TRBV30 and TRBJ2-5 gives the full variable domain: SQTIHQWPATLVQPVGSPLSLECTVEGTSNPNLYWYRQAAGRGLQLLFYSVGIGQISSEVPQNLSASRPQDRQFILSSKKLLLSDSGFYLCAWSVIPGGRETQYFGPGTRLLVL.

This chain joins TRBV3-1 and TRBJ1-2; D is undetermined. Trimming took 3 bases from V and 0 from J, leaving 20 bases between them. Germline CDR1 and CDR2: LGHDT and YNNKEL (reference sequence). This CDR3 has 18 residues. The CDR3 DNA reads TGTGCCAGCAGCCAGACCCGGGATAGGGTATATCCTAACTATGGCTACACCTTC. Encoded protein: CASSQTRDRVYPNYGYTF.

A few counts support this clonotype. This sequence joins TRBV5-1 and TRBJ2-1; TRBD2 agrees at 10 bases. V lost 7 bases and J lost 7; bases outside the gene matches: 5. CDR1 SGHRS and CDR2 YFSETQ come from the germline V gene. CDR3 length equals 13 residues. For the CDR3, the DNA is TGCGCCAGCGGACTAGCGGCTACTAATGAGCAGTTCTTC. Protein: CASGLAATNEQFF.

The V and J genes are TRBV30 and TRBJ2-7; perhaps TRBD2 as D (5 bases). The CDR3 is made up of 11 amino acids. V was cut by 0 bases and J by 7 bases, with 7 bases left in between. Looked up from germline, CDR1 is GTSNPN and CDR2 is SVGIG (reference sequence). The CDR3 DNA reads TGTGCCTGGAGTGTACTAGAGGAGCAGTACTTC. Translated: CAWSVLEEQYF.

In its sample, this clonotype was seen a few times. The chain has TRBV21-1 and TRBJ2-7; TRBD1, the table's D call, was not compared with the DNA. TRBV21-1 is designated a pseudogene. The CDR3 totals 14 residues. The CDR3 loop reads CASMRKGPSYEQYF. The CDR3 bases are TGTGCCAGCATGAGGAAGGGGCCCTCCTACGAGCAGTACTTC.